These 22 T cell receptor beta chains share one sample of origin, sequenced in a study of PD-L1 blockade in urothelial cancer. Stated time point: pretreatment peripheral blood. Some clones are missing from TCRdb's copy, which holds only in-frame ones; the method was immunoSEQ multiplex PCR. Among around 33,000 clones listed, around 82% were seen once. Sequenced here: PBMCs, sampled around atezolizumab (anti-PD-L1) treatment. The receptor source for this set is a man between 60 and 70 years old with urothelial cancer.

The chain combines TRBV10-3 with TRBJ2-5; 8 nucleotides agree with TRBD1. This CDR3 spans 14 amino acids. The V gene's germline CDR1 is ENHRY and CDR2 SYGVKD. V shed 4 bases, J shed 5 bases, and the junction held 6 bases outside the gene matches. CDR3 residues: CAISAGTGRETQYF. The CDR3 nucleotides read TGTGCCATCAGTGCAGGGACAGGACGGGAGACCCAGTACTTC.

DNA for the CDR3: TGTGCCAGCAGCTACCGGGCCGGGACACGTGCCTCCTACGAGCAGTACTTC. This gives the protein CASSYRAGTRASYEQYF. The chain links TRBV7-6 to TRBJ2-7; D may be TRBD1 (6 bases). The germline V and J ends were trimmed by 4 bases and 0 bases, with 19 bases remaining between them. The length of the CDR3 is 17 residues. Germline V gives CDR1 SGHVS, CDR2 FNYEAQ.

This chain links TRBV30 with TRBJ1-4; 12 nucleotides agree with TRBD1. Trimming at V came to 0 bases and at J to 8 bases, leaving 10 bases not matched to a gene. CDR3 size: 17 residues. Per germline, CDR1 GTSNPN and CDR2 SVGIG (reference sequence). The CDR3 coding sequence is TGTGCCTGGAGTGTTGTCGGGACAGGGGGCGCTGGGGAAAAACTGTTTTTT. Translation: CAWSVVGTGGAGEKLFF.

The chain has TRBV2 and TRBJ1-6; no reliable D call. This CDR3 comprises 13 residues. Germline-derived CDR1 and CDR2 are SNHLY and FYNNEI. Trimming pared 0 bases from V and 8 bases from J, leaving 5 bases between. The CDR3 DNA reads as TGTGCCAGCAGTGAAGCAGGAGATTCACCCCTCCACTTT. It is translated as CASSEAGDSPLHF.

The chain carries TRBV5-6 and TRBJ1-1, with D perhaps TRBD1 (5 bases). Germline CDR1 is SGHDT and CDR2 is YYEEEE. This CDR3 spans 14 amino acids. V dropped 4 bases and J dropped 4 bases, with 14 bases sitting between them. The CDR3 region is CASSTDSGSTEAFF. The CDR3 DNA follows: TGTGCCAGCAGCACCGACAGCGGGAGCACTGAAGCTTTCTTT. Full variable domain (missing parts from reference TRBV5-6 and TRBJ1-1): DAGVTQSPTHLIKTRGQQVTLRCSPKSGHDTVSWYQQALGQGPQFIFQYYEEEERQRGNFPDRFSGHQFPNYSSELNVNALLLGDSALYLCASSTDSGSTEAFFGQGTRLTVV.

The chain combines TRBV7-9 with TRBJ2-7, with 7 bases matching TRBD1. Germline V CDR1 and CDR2: SEHNR, FQNEAQ (reference sequence). The CDR3 consists of 14 residues. J gave up 2 bases and V 5 bases, and 6 bases lay outside the gene matches. The CDR3 coding sequence is TGTGCCAGCAGCGCAGACAGGGTAGCCTACGAGCAGTACTTC. It codes for CASSADRVAYEQYF.

This sequence joins TRBV5-4 and TRBJ2-3; 10 bases map to TRBD2. The CDR3 is made up of 17 amino acids. V was clipped by 4 bases and J by 3 bases; unmatched bases: 11. Germline lookup yields CDR1 SGHNT and CDR2 YYREEE (reference sequence). The CDR3 reads CASSQVERGGVTDTQYF. The CDR3 coding sequence is TGTGCCAGCAGCCAAGTCGAGCGGGGGGGAGTAACAGATACGCAGTATTTT.

The gene calls are TRBV29-1 and TRBJ2-7; 8 nucleotides align to TRBD1. V shed 5 bases and J 4 bases; nucleotides not matched to a gene: 7. This CDR3 has 13 residues. Germline CDR1 SQVTM, CDR2 ANQGSEA. The CDR3 reads CSVLGQGGYEQYF. In nucleotides, the CDR3 is TGCAGCGTTTTAGGACAGGGTGGGTACGAGCAGTACTTC.

The rearrangement uses TRBV7-9 and TRBJ1-5, with D possibly TRBD1 on 5 matching bases. The V gene lost 3 bases and the J gene lost 7 bases, with 13 bases spanning the gap. CDR3 length: 14 amino acids. The germline CDR1 and CDR2 sequences are SEHNR and FQNEAQ (reference sequence). CDR3 protein: CASSLSGGGQPQHF. For the CDR3, the DNA is TGTGCCAGCAGCTTGTCCGGGGGAGGGCAGCCCCAGCATTTT.

The CDR3 is CASSQGGRTTNYGYTF. As DNA, the CDR3 is TGTGCCAGCAGCCAAGGTGGGAGGACGACTAACTATGGCTACACCTTC. The V gene is TRBV4-2, the J gene TRBJ1-2, with D hard to call. The CDR3 loop spans 16 amino acids. Trimming took off 1 base at V and 0 bases at J, with 12 bases between the two ends. Germline V gene lookup returns CDR1 LGHNA and CDR2 YNFKEQ.

V usage is TRBV11-3 and J usage is TRBJ2-3; TRBD1 might be the D (5 bases). This CDR3 has 15 amino acids. CDR1 and CDR2 from the germline V gene are SGHNT and YENEEA. V was trimmed by 1 base and J by 0 bases, leaving 8 bases between them. CDR3 in amino acids: CASSLGPGSTDTQYF. The DNA of the CDR3 is TGTGCCAGCAGCTTAGGGCCAGGGAGCACAGATACGCAGTATTTT.

The gene calls are TRBV27 and TRBJ2-2, with a tentative D call TRBD2 (6 bases). Germline values: CDR1 MNHEY, CDR2 SMNVEV (reference sequence). The CDR3 length is 13 residues. V was clipped by 4 bases and J by 8 bases, with 11 bases between them. The CDR3 spells CASSSPRGGELFF. In nucleotides, the CDR3 is TGTGCCAGCAGTTCCCCTCGGGGGGGGGAGCTGTTTTTT.

This clone has a single count. The chain uses TRBV11-2 and TRBJ1-6, with D possibly being TRBD1 (6 bases). The germline gives CDR1 SGHAT, CDR2 FQNNGV. The V gene lost 4 bases and the J gene lost 9 bases, with 16 bases spanning the gap. There are 15 residues in the CDR3. The CDR3 sequence is CASSSLQGKGSPLHF. The CDR3 coding sequence is TGTGCCAGCAGCTCGTTACAGGGCAAGGGTTCACCCCTCCACTTT. Full variable domain (remainder filled in from reference TRBV11-2 and TRBJ1-6): EAGVAQSPRYKIIEKRQSVAFWCNPISGHATLYWYQQILGQGPKLLIQFQNNGVVDDSQLPKDRFSAERLKGVDSTLKIQPAKLEDSAVYLCASSSLQGKGSPLHFGNGTRLTVT.

This rearrangement joins TRBV6-1 to TRBJ1-2, with 9 nucleotides matching TRBD1. V shed 10 bases and J 4 bases; nucleotides not matched to a gene: 4. Germline V gene data show CDR1 as MNHNS and CDR2 as SASEGT. The CDR3 totals 12 residues. CDR3 sequence reads: CATDRGVYGYTF. The DNA for the CDR3 is TGTGCCACCGACAGGGGGGTCTATGGCTACACCTTC.

The chain recombines TRBV21-1 with TRBJ2-7; TRBD1 reflects the table's D call only, with no check against the DNA. TRBV21-1 is recorded as a pseudogene. CDR3 size: 14 residues. The CDR3 DNA is TGTGCCAGCAGGACCGGACAGCCCTACTACGAGCAGTACTTC. It specifies CASRTGQPYYEQYF.

V and J are TRBV27 and TRBJ1-4, with no clear D. CDR3 length: 13 amino acids. Germline V gene sequence: CDR1 MNHEY, CDR2 SMNVEV (reference sequence). V lost 2 bases to trimming and J lost 4 bases, with 5 bases between them. The CDR3 loop reads CASSLGGNEKLFF. CDR3 bases: TGTGCCAGCAGTTTAGGCGGTAATGAAAAACTGTTTTTT.

The V gene is TRBV7-7, the J gene TRBJ2-2; D possibly corresponds to TRBD1 (6 bases). V shed 10 bases and J shed 0 bases, with 12 bases lying between them. Germline lookup yields CDR1 SSHAT and CDR2 FNYEAQ (reference sequence). This CDR3 comprises 14 residues. The CDR3 nucleotides are TGTGCCACCAAACAGGGATCGAACACCGGGGAGCTGTTTTTT. Translation: CATKQGSNTGELFF.

The genes are TRBV2 and TRBJ2-5; 8 bases fit TRBD1. CDR3 length: 15 residues. Trimming at V came to 1 base and at J to 4 bases, leaving 5 bases not matched to a gene. Germline CDR1 is SNHLY and CDR2 is FYNNEI. The CDR3 DNA reads TGTGCCAGCAGTGAAGGGGGACAGGAGGGAGAGACCCAGTACTTC. This translates into CASSEGGQEGETQYF. Looking up the rest from reference TRBV2 and TRBJ2-5 gives the full variable domain: EPEVTQTPSHQVTQMGQEVILRCVPISNHLYFYWYRQILGQKVEFLVSFYNNEISEKSEIFDDQFSVERPDGSNFTLKIRSTKLEDSAMYFCASSEGGQEGETQYFGPGTRLLVL.

The rearrangement uses TRBV9 and TRBJ2-3, with D perhaps matching TRBD1 (6 bases). V was cut by 3 bases and J by 3 bases, with 11 bases left in between. Germline CDR1 reads SGDLS; CDR2 reads YYNGEE. This CDR3 has 14 residues. The CDR3 is CASSATGLTDTQYF. DNA for the CDR3: TGTGCCAGCAGCGCAACAGGGTTGACAGATACGCAGTATTTT.

This rearrangement joins TRBV29-1 to TRBJ1-2; TRBD1 matches at 11 bases. The length of the CDR3 is 15 residues. With V trimmed by 5 bases and J by 6 bases, 11 bases remained unmatched. CDR1 and CDR2 (germline): SQVTM, ANQGSEA. The CDR3 DNA is TGCAGCGTTCAAACCCGGGACAGGGGGAACGATGGCTACACCTTC. As protein: CSVQTRDRGNDGYTF. The whole variable domain, filled in from reference TRBV29-1 and TRBJ1-2, reads SAVISQKPSRDICQRGTSLTIQCQVDSQVTMMFWYRQQPGQSLTLIATANQGSEATYESGFVIDKFPISRPNLTFSTLTVSNMSPEDSSIYLCSVQTRDRGNDGYTFGSGTRLTVV.

This clone was picked up a small number of times. The rearrangement joins TRBV19 to TRBJ1-2; 8 nucleotides line up with TRBD1. The germline V gene encodes CDR1 LNHDA and CDR2 SQIVND (reference sequence). Germline trimming cut 6 bases from V and 4 bases from J; bases unmatched to any gene: 7. The CDR3 sequence is 14 residues long. The CDR3 loop is CASSSPDRVYGYTF. The CDR3 nucleotides are TGTGCCAGTAGCTCCCCGGACAGGGTCTATGGCTACACCTTC.

The V gene is TRBV30, the J gene TRBJ2-7, with 7 nucleotides matching TRBD1. The CDR3 sequence is 15 residues long. V gave up 4 bases and J gave up 0 bases; unmatched junction bases: 9. Germline V gene lookup returns CDR1 GTSNPN and CDR2 SVGIG (reference sequence). The CDR3 coding sequence is TGTGCCTGGACCCCCCGGGACAGCAGCTCCTACGAGCAGTACTTC. Translated: CAWTPRDSSSYEQYF.